This TCR beta chain was retrieved from a study of blood T cells in healthy people across ages. Remarks on this clonotype: Antigen unknown.

V was clipped by 5 bases and J by 0 bases, with 5 bases between them. Germline assignment: CDR1 LGHDT and CDR2 YNNKEL (reference sequence). This CDR3 region has 13 residues. Study-wide results and caveats: PBMCs that were unsorted prevented a conclusive naive versus antigen-experienced comparison.

A sample-barcoded 5' primer and a J-beta primer mix were used in a second PCR of roughly 6 to 11 cycles. Each cDNA molecule was tagged by a template-switch adaptor with 12 random nucleotides. TCRdb ran MiXCR on the 5' RACE reads and lists one entry per CDR3 protein. There are roughly 1.5 million distinct CDR3 sequences in the sample; 40% to 45% occur only once, and 4% lies in the top ten. The individuals who served as donors were healthy Caucasians living in Russia, aged about 6 to 100. The chain uses TRBV3-1 and TRBJ2-4, with no clear D. The sample was blood. This TCR derives from a woman under 30 in good health. CDR3 sequence reads: CASSKLAKNIQYF. DNA of the CDR3: TGTGCCAGCAGCAAACTAGCCAAAAACATTCAGTACTTC.